This T cell receptor beta chain was sequenced during a study of shared clonotypes between healthy human individuals. CD4+ cells were split into CD45RA+ naive and CD45RA-negative memory subsets. Turning to this clone: The antigen is undetermined.

This table comes from immunoSEQ multiplex PCR, and its TCRdb copy is limited to in-frame clones, with some not included. Of roughly 680,000 clones in the sample, 72% were seen once. This CDR3 has 13 amino acids. Germline V lookup: CDR1 MNHNY, CDR2 SVGAGI (reference sequence). V was clipped by 6 bases and J by 5 bases; unmatched bases: 4. Study-level findings and limits: Large depth notwithstanding, sorted-subset sequencing proved incomplete by rarefaction.

What was sequenced was memory CD4+ T cells sorted from blood. Regarding subset: CD45RA-negative fraction. The J gene is TRBJ2-5, the V gene TRBV6-6, with 9 nucleotides matching TRBD1. This receptor was taken from a woman in her twenties or thirties in good health. DNA for the CDR3: TGTGCCAGCAGAGGACAGGGGAGGGAGACCCAGTACTTC. Protein: CASRGQGRETQYF.